These T cell receptor beta chains were read from a single sample in a study of Ad26.COV2.S vaccination and SARS-CoV-2 variants. Only in-frame clones appear in the TCRdb table, and some are missing; sequencing was by immunoSEQ multiplex PCR. This sample carries about 680,000 clones, 89% of them seen once, and the ten largest clones take approximately 1.5%. The sample was peripheral blood, taken in a trial of Ad26.COV2.S vaccine versus placebo. These receptors were collected from a person between 18 and 60 years old who received the Ad26.COV2.S COVID-19 vaccine or a placebo. Both conserved end residues are part of each CDR3. The D gene is left open where the match is weak. The listing skips clone size in some rows; elsewhere it reads once, few, many or a size class.

-,TRBJ2-7,TRBD1,TRBV5-6,CASSLRTGGSEQYF,TGTGCCAGCAGCCTCCGGACAGGGGGGAGCGAGCAGTACTTC
-,TRBJ2-5,-,TRBV7-7,CASSSDYLQETQYF,TGTGCCAGCAGCTCCGACTACTTACAAGAGACCCAGTACTTC
-,TRBJ2-1,-,TRBV6-5,CASSYSGGGEQFF,TGTGCCAGCAGTTACTCAGGAGGCGGTGAGCAGTTCTTC
-,TRBJ2-1,TRBD1,TRBV7-3,CASSQQGSRNNEQFF,TGTGCCAGCAGTCAACAGGGGAGCCGGAACAATGAGCAGTTCTTC
-,TRBJ1-1,-,TRBV5-6,CASSFGRLGNTEAFF,TGTGCCAGCAGCTTTGGTAGGTTAGGGAACACTGAAGCTTTCTTT
-,TRBJ1-4,TRBD1,TRBV7-9,CASSMGQGAEKLFF,TGTGCCAGCAGCATGGGACAGGGAGCCGAAAAACTGTTTTTT
few,TRBJ1-4,TRBD1,TRBV30,CAWSVGGSGQGLMDEKLFF,TGTGCCTGGAGTGTAGGGGGATCGGGACAGGGGCTTATGGATGAAAAACTGTTTTTT
few,TRBJ1-5,-,TRBV23-1,CASSPMTDQPQHF,TGCGCCAGCAGCCCAATGACAGATCAGCCCCAGCATTTT
-,TRBJ2-1,-,TRBV24-1,CATSGVSGQSYNEQFF,TGTGCCACCAGTGGGGTTAGCGGACAATCCTACAATGAGCAGTTCTTC
-,TRBJ2-1,TRBD1,TRBV2,CASSHPGQTPYNEQFF,TGTGCCAGCAGCCATCCGGGACAGACCCCCTACAATGAGCAGTTCTTC
-,TRBJ2-3,-,TRBV19,CASSNRPGSSTDTQYF,TGTGCCAGTAGTAACCGTCCCGGGAGCAGCACAGATACGCAGTATTTT
-,TRBJ2-5,-,TRBV7-9,CASSTPGRGETQYF,TGTGCCAGCAGCACTCCGGGGAGAGGAGAGACCCAGTACTTC
-,TRBJ1-1,-,TRBV12-3/TRBV12-4,CASSFQAGRAFF,TGTGCCAGCAGTTTTCAGGCCGGGAGAGCTTTCTTT
-,TRBJ2-7,-,TRBV12-3/TRBV12-4,CASSKDTPYEQYF,TGTGCCAGCAGCAAGGACACTCCCTACGAGCAGTACTTC
-,TRBJ2-5,-,TRBV7-2,CASSLLGSGETQYF,TGTGCCAGCAGCTTACTCGGGAGCGGTGAGACCCAGTACTTC
-,TRBJ1-5,-,TRBV5-5,CASSLEAGNQPQHF,TGTGCCAGCAGCTTGGAGGCAGGCAATCAGCCCCAGCATTTT
-,TRBJ2-3,-,TRBV5-1,CASSPGVTDTQYF,TGCGCCAGCAGTCCGGGGGTGACAGATACGCAGTATTTT
-,TRBJ1-3,TRBD1,TRBV27,CASGRGGGNTIYF,TGTGCCAGCGGCAGGGGGGGTGGAAACACCATATATTTT
-,TRBJ1-5,-,TRBV23-1,CASSRGGGRWNQPQHF,TGCGCCAGCAGTCGCGGGGGGGGGCGCTGGAATCAGCCCCAGCATTTT
-,TRBJ2-5,-,TRBV14,CASSQERFWETQYF,TGTGCCAGCAGCCAAGAGAGATTTTGGGAGACCCAGTACTTC
once,TRBJ2-1,TRBD2,TRBV30,CAYEVGLAGPREQFF,TGTGCCTACGAAGTAGGGCTAGCGGGCCCCCGTGAGCAGTTCTTC
once,TRBJ1-4,-,TRBV30,CAWTRGGDNEKLFF,TGTGCCTGGACCCGAGGAGGGGACAATGAAAAACTGTTTTTT
-,TRBJ1-1,TRBD1,TRBV7-9,CASSPPGGGEAFF,TGTGCCAGCAGCCCCCCAGGGGGGGGTGAAGCTTTCTTT
-,TRBJ2-1,TRBD2,TRBV6-5,CASSYSSGDNEQFF,TGTGCCAGCAGTTACTCGAGCGGGGACAATGAGCAGTTCTTC
-,TRBJ1-5,-,TRBV27,CASSFSGNQPQHF,TGTGCCAGCAGTTTTTCTGGGAATCAGCCCCAGCATTTT
-,TRBJ2-5,-,TRBV30,CAWDRDGQETQYF,TGTGCCTGGGATAGGGACGGTCAAGAGACCCAGTACTTC
-,TRBJ2-7,TRBD2,TRBV9,CASSVAASGSYEQYF,TGTGCCAGCAGCGTAGCGGCTAGCGGTTCCTACGAGCAGTACTTC
-,TRBJ2-3,TRBD1,TRBV7-2,CASSLAGDRLATQYF,TGTGCCAGCAGCTTAGCCGGGGACAGGCTGGCTACGCAGTATTTT
-,TRBJ2-2,-,TRBV19,CASSGPQGTGELFF,TGTGCCAGTAGTGGGCCCCAGGGCACCGGGGAGCTGTTTTTT